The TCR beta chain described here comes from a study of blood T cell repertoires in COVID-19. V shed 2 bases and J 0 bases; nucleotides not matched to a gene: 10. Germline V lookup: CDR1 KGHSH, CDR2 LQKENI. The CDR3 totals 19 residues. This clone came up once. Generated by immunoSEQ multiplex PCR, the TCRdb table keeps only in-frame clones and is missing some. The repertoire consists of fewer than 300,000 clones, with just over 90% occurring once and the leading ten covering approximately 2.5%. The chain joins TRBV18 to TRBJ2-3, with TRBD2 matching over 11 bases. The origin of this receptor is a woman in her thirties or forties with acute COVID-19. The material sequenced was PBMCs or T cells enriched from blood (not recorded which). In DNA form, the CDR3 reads TGTGCCAGCTCACCATTGGCCGGACTAGCGGGTACTAGCACAGATACGCAGTATTTT. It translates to CASSPLAGLAGTSTDTQYF.